What follows describes a single T cell receptor beta chain. The data were taken from a study of high-grade serous ovarian cancer treatment subgroups. Study details: Mean per sample: about 14,000 reads, some 8,100 unique TCR beta rearrangements.

Losses at the gene ends were 4 bases for V and 0 bases for J; bases not matched to a gene: 14. The CDR3 totals 18 residues. CDR1 and CDR2 from the germline V gene are WNHNN and SYGVQD (reference sequence). The tumor samples were collected prior to definitive surgery or chemotherapy. Some clones are missing from TCRdb's copy, which holds only in-frame ones; the method was immunoSEQ multiplex PCR. The sample lists around 8,100 clones, 65% to 85% occurring once. Sequenced input: tumor tissue. The V call is TRBV10-1, the J call TRBJ2-5; 7 bases are a match to TRBD2. The receptor's source is a human donor with high-grade serous ovarian cancer. CDR3 nucleotide sequence: TGCGCCAGCAGTGGGACCCGACTAGCTGATACGTACCAAGAGACCCAGTACTTC. Amino acids: CASSGTRLADTYQETQYF.